This T cell receptor beta chain was retrieved from a study of blood T cells in healthy people across ages (dated by TCRdb to the mid-2010s). At the level of the whole study: Template switching captured roughly one uniquely barcoded TCR beta cDNA molecule per two T cells in model experiments. Using deep sequencing normalized with unique cDNA molecular identifiers, the study measured how TCR beta repertoire diversity changes with age. The donors were divided into four age groups: young (average around 17 years), middle-aged (almost 40), aged (around 59) and long-lived (about 90). To avoid experimental bias, donors of different ages were randomly spread across the sequencing lanes. The study analyzed two additional independent replicas of 1 million unique cDNA reads from the same blood draw for two donors, one aged 18 to 29 and one aged 80 or older. The study at large found these results: Conclusive comparison of naive and antigen-experienced compartments was prevented by the profiling of bulk unsorted PBMCs. The long-lived group showed more naive CD4+ T cells, fewer expanded clones and increased TCR diversity than the aged group, suggesting age selection. As age increased, observed TCR beta diversity per million T cells dropped in a roughly linear way, and a significant reduction was already evident by age 40. The percentage of naive T cells measured by flow cytometry correlated strongly with observed TCR beta diversity. Estimates of total diversity based on one million sequenced T cells were considered lower bounds and underestimates. The CMV infection status of donors was not known, potentially confounding age-related changes in expanded clonotypes.

With regard to this clonotype: What this receptor recognizes is not known. One end of the junction fails to match germline, which may point to a read error.

The germline V gene sets CDR1 to MDHEN and CDR2 to SYDVKM. The CDR3 covers 12 residues, taking in both the cysteine and the phenylalanine. The read is trimmed to its CDR3 DNA, 36 bases read in frame from base 1. The library was generated by 5' RACE. The data were produced on an Illumina HiSeq 2500. A second PCR of about 6 to 12 cycles was run with a J-beta primer mix and a sample-barcoded 5' primer. Each TCR beta cDNA molecule received a unique molecular identifier from a template-switch 5' adaptor carrying 12 random nucleotides. Each sample yielded at least 2.5 million CDR3-containing paired-end reads. All of the RNA was converted into first-strand cDNA using the Mint cDNA synthesis kit, with a TRBC-specific oligonucleotide serving as the primer. After uracil-DNA glycosylase treatment, a first 18-cycle PCR used universal primers M1SS and BC2_uni_R on all cDNA. The source study handled its data this way. Normalization of each sample was performed by random selection of 1 million high-quality reads, each carrying a distinct molecular identifier. Instead of being binned into consensus sequences, reads that shared molecular identifiers were thrown out. MiTCR, set to a Q25 quality threshold and the strictest error-elimination algorithm, was used for CDR3 identification, clonotype clustering and error correction. A nonparametric unseen species model with Euler transformation was used to estimate lower-bound total TCR beta diversity. Through fastp at Q25 and MiXCR, TCRdb rebuilt clones from the public reads, retaining in-frame beta chains. Identical CDR3 proteins give one entry, which carries the most common genes and DNA. These V and J calls derive from TCRdb rather than the authors' analysis. The sample has around 940,000 distinct CDR3 sequences on record, about 53% of them singletons. The ten largest clones add up to over 20% of the sample.

Systemically healthy Caucasian individuals from Russia, 39 in total and aged roughly 6 to 100 years, were included as donors. Around 10 milliliters of peripheral blood were collected from each donor into EDTA-treated Vacutainer tubes. Ficoll-Paque density-gradient centrifugation was used to isolate PBMCs, with at least 6.5 million per sample. Trizol reagent was used to extract total RNA from PBMCs, with at least 6 micrograms per sample. The percentages of naive CD45RAhigh/CD27high T cells were determined by flow cytometry on a PBMC aliquot from every donor. The sample consisted of blood. The TCR was taken from a woman aged 55 to 70 in good health. The chain employs TRBV28 and TRBJ1-5; TRBD1 might be the D gene, on 5 matching bases. The CDR3 reads as follows: CASGAENRPQHF. The bases are TGTGCCAGCGGGGCGGAGAATCGGCCCCAGCATTTT.